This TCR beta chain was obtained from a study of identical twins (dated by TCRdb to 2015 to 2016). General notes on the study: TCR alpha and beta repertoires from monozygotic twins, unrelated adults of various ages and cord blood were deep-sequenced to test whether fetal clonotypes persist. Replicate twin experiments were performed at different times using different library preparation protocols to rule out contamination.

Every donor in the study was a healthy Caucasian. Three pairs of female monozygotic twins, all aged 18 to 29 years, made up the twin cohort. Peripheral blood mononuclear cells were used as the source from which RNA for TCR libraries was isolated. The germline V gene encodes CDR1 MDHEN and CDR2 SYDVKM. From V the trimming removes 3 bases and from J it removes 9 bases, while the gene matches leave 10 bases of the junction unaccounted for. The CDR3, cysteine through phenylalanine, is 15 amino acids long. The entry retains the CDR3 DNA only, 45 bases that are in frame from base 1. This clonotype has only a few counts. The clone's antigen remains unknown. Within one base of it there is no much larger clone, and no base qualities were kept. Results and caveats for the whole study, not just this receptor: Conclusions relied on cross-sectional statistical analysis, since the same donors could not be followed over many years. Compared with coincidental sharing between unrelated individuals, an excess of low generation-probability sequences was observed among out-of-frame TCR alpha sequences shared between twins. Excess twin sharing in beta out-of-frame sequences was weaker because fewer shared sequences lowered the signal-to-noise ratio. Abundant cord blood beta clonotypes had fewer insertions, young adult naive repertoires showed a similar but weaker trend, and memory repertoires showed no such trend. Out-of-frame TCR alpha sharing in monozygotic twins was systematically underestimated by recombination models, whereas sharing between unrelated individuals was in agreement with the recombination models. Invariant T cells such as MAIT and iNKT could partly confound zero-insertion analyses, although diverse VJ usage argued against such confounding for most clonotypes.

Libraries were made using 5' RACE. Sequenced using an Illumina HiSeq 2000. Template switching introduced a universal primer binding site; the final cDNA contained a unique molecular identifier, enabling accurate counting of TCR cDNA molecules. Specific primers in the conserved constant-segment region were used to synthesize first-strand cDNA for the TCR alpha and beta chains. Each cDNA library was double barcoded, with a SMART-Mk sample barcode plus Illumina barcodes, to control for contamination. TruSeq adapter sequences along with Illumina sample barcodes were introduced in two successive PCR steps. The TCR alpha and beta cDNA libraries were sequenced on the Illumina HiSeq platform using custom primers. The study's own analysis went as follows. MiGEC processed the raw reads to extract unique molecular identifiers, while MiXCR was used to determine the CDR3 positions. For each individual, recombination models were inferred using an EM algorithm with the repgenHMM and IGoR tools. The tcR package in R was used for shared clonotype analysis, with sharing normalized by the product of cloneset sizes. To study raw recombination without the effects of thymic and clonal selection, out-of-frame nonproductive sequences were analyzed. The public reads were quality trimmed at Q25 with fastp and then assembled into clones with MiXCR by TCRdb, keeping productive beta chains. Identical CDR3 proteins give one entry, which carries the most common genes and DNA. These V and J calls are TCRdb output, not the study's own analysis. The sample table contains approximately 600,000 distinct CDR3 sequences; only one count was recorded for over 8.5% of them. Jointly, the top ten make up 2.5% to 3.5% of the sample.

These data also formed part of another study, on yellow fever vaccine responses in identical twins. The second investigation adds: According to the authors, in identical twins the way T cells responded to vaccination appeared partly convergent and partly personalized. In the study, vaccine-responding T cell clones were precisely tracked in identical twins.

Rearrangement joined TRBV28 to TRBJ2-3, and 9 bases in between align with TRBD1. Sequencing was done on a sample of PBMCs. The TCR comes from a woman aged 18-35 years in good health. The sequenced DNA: TGTGCCAGCAGTTTTACCCCCGGACAGGGGAACACGCAGTATTTT. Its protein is CASSFTPGQGNTQYF.